This record looks at one T cell receptor beta chain sequence and its context. The target antigen is unknown. Profiling relied on immunoSEQ multiplex PCR, and the TCRdb table lists in-frame clones only, not all of them. This table has 100,000 to 120,000 clones, nearly 90% appearing once. Germline CDR1 MNHEY, CDR2 SVGAGI. V gave up 0 bases and J gave up 5 bases, with 16 bases separating them. The CDR3 is 16 amino acids. The data stem from a study of T cell responses to AZD1222 COVID-19 vaccine. As for the study in general: Combined were second doses at about 4 or about 12 weeks.

Study-wide points: At 160-218 and 743-854, vaccine-associated CD4 TCRs were dominant, and they spanned spike. Targets within unmutated variant regions were reportedly found for nearly half of spike-specific TCRs. Among AZD1222 vaccinees, only 5 to 7 were seropositive at baseline.

The source was peripheral blood, collected on day 0 of AZD1222 vaccination. The sequence derives from an adult in good health. The chain couples TRBV6-5 to TRBJ1-2, with D uncertain. The CDR3 DNA sequence: TGTGCCAGCAGTTACTCGGCGACTAGCCTCGATTATGGCTACACCTTC. It yields the protein CASSYSATSLDYGYTF.